This TCR beta chain was profiled in a study of blood T cells in healthy people across ages. Study conclusions and caveats: A greater number of naive CD4+ cells and higher diversity distinguished long-lived donors from aged donors.

Together with a sample-barcoded 5' primer, a J-beta primer mix was included in a second PCR lasting about 6 to 12 cycles. Tags on each cDNA molecule came from a template-switch adaptor with 12 random nucleotides. Each CDR3 protein is one row after TCRdb ran MiXCR on the 5' RACE reads. The sample carries hundreds of thousands of distinct CDR3 sequences, about 53% recorded once. Remarks on this clonotype: The target antigen is unknown.

Isolating PBMCs gave at least 6.5 million of these cells per sample. Germline V lookup: CDR1 MNHNS, CDR2 SASEGT. V lost 7 bases to trimming and J lost 4 bases; unmatched junction nucleotides: 10. The CDR3 length is 15 residues. This sequence originates from a man in his 60s in good health. This chain links TRBV6-1 with TRBJ2-5; TRBD2 agrees at 9 bases. Sample: blood. CDR3 sequence (DNA): TGTGCCAGCACCAGAGGCGGGGGGGCCCTAGAGACCCAGTACTTC. Amino acid sequence: CASTRGGGALETQYF.